The clone carrying this T cell receptor beta chain was detected ten times or more. RNA transcripts served as template for amplifying TCR beta CDR3 sequences. First-round RT-PCR relied on HTBI primers, and a second-round multiplex PCR came next. TCRdb itself ran the multiplex PCR reads through MiXCR, one entry per CDR3 protein. Of about 380,000 distinct CDR3 sequences in the sample, 15% were seen once. This entry comes from a study of Graves' ophthalmopathy and Graves' hyperthyroidism. The CDR3 has 15 residues. J lost 3 bases, V lost 6 bases, and 8 bases had no gene match. The germline gives CDR1 MNHEY, CDR2 SVGEGT. Ophthalmopathy not arising within 18 months of follow-up defined hyperthyroidism as stable.

The sequencing sample was made of peripheral blood. The gene calls are TRBV6-2 or TRBV6-3 and TRBJ1-5, with 7 bases fitting TRBD1. The origin of this receptor is a woman aged 18 to 35 with stable Graves' hyperthyroidism. CDR3 in DNA: TGTGCCAGCAGACGAGGGACAGATCCCAATCAGCCCCAGCATTTT. Amino acid sequence: CASRRGTDPNQPQHF.